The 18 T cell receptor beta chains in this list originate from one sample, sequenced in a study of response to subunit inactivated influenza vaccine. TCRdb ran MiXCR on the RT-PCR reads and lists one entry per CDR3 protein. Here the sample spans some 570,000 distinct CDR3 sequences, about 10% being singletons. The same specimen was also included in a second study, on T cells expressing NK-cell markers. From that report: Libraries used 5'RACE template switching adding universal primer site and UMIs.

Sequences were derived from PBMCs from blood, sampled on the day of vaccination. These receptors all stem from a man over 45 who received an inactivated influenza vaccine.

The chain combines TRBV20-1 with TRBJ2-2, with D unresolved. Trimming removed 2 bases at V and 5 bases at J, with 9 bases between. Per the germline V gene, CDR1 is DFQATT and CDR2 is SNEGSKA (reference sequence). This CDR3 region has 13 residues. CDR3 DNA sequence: TGCAGTGCTAGACCCCCTGGGACCGGGGAGCTGTTTTTT. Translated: CSARPPGTGELFF.

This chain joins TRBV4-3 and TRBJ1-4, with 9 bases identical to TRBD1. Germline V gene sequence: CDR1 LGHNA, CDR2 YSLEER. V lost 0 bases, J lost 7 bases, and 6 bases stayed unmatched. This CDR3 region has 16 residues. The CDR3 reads CASSQDLRQGGEKLFF. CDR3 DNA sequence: TGCGCCAGCAGCCAAGATCTTCGACAGGGGGGTGAAAAACTGTTTTTT.

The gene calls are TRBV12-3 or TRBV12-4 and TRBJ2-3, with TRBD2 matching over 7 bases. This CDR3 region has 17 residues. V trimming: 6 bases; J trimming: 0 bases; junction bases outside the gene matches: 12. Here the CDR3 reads CASRKRSGESSTDTQYF. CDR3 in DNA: TGTGCCAGCAGAAAAAGGAGCGGGGAGTCTAGCACAGATACGCAGTATTTT.

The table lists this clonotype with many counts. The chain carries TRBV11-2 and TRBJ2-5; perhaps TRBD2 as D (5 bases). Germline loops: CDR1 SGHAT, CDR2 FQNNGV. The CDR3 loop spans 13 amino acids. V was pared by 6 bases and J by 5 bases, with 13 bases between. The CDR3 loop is CASRSITRETQYF. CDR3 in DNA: TGTGCCAGCAGATCTATAACTAGGGAGACCCAGTACTTC. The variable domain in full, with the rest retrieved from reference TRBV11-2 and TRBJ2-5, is EAGVAQSPRYKIIEKRQSVAFWCNPISGHATLYWYQQILGQGPKLLIQFQNNGVVDDSQLPKDRFSAERLKGVDSTLKIQPAKLEDSAVYLCASRSITRETQYFGPGTRLLVL.

CDR3 DNA sequence: TGTGCCAGCAACGCAGCGGTTGGCGGCTACACCTTC. Translated: CASNAAVGGYTF. This sequence joins TRBV7-2 and TRBJ1-2; D ambiguous. CDR1 is SGHTA and CDR2 is FQGNSA in the germline V gene. The V end was cut by 7 bases, the J end by 8 bases, with 14 bases between. This CDR3 contains 12 residues.

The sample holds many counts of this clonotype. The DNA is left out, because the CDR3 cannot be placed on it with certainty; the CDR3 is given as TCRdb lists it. The CDR3 here is CASSSGSQETQYF. The gene calls are TRBV12-3 or TRBV12-4 and TRBJ2-5. The CDR3 has 13 residues if both end residues are counted.

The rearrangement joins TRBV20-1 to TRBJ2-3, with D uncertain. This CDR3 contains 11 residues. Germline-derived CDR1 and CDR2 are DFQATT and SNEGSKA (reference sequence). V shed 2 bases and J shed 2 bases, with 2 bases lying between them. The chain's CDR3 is CSARYTDTQYF. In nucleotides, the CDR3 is TGCAGTGCTAGATACACAGATACGCAGTATTTT.

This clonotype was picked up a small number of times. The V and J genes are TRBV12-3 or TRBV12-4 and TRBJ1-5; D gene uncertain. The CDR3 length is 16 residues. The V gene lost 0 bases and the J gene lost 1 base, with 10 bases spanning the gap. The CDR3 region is CASSLARQTSNQPQHF. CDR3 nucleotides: TGTGCCAGCAGTTTAGCGAGGCAGACCAGCAATCAGCCCCAGCATTTT.

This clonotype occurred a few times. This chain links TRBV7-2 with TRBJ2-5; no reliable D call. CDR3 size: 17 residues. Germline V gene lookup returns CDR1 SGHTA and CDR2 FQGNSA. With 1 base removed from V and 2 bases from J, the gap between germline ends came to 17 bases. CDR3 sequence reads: CASSLGPVVTEQETQYF. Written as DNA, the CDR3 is TGTGCCAGCAGCTTAGGTCCGGTTGTGACGGAACAAGAGACCCAGTACTTC.

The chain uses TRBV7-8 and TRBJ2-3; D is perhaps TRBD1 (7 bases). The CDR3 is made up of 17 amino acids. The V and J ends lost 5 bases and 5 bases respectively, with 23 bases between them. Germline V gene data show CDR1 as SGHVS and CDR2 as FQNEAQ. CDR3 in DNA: TGTGCCAGCAGCCCCAGGGGCAGGGGGGTTCTGGGAGATACGCAGTATTTT. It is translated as CASSPRGRGVLGDTQYF.

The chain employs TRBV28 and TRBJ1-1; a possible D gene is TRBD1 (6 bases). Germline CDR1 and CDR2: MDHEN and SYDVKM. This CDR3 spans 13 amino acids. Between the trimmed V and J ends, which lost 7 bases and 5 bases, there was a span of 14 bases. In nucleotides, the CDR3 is TGTGCCAGCATTTCCGGGGGGCGAACTGAAGCTTTCTTT. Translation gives CASISGGRTEAFF.

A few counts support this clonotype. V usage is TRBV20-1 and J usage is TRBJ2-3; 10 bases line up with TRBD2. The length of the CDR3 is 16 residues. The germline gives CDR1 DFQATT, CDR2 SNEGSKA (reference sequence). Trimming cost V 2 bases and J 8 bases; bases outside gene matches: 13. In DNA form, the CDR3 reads TGCAGTGCTAGATCCCCCGGTAGCGGGAGGTGGGTTACGCAGTATTTT. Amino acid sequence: CSARSPGSGRWVTQYF.

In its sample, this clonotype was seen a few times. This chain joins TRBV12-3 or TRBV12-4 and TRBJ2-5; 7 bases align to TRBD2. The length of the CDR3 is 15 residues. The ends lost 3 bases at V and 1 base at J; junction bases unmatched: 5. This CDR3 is CASSLGRLAQETQYF. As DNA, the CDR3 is TGTGCCAGCAGTTTGGGTAGACTAGCCCAAGAGACCCAGTACTTC.

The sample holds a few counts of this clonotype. The CDR3 DNA sequence: TGCGCCAGCAGCCAAACTTTAAGTGGATCCACAGATACGCAGTATTTT. Amino acid sequence: CASSQTLSGSTDTQYF. V gene TRBV4-1 combines with J gene TRBJ2-3; D is uncertain. V was shortened by 2 bases and J by 2 bases, with 14 bases between the two germline ends. CDR3 length: 16 residues. Germline CDR1 and CDR2: MGHRA and YSYEKL.

CDR3 amino acids: CASSYSTGNWETQYF. In DNA, the CDR3 is TGTGCCAGCAGTTACTCAACAGGGAATTGGGAGACCCAGTACTTC. The V call is TRBV6-5, the J call TRBJ2-5; maybe TRBD1 (6 bases). V was pared by 0 bases and J by 5 bases, with 13 bases between. The CDR3 extends over 15 amino acids. Germline lookup yields CDR1 MNHEY and CDR2 SVGAGI.

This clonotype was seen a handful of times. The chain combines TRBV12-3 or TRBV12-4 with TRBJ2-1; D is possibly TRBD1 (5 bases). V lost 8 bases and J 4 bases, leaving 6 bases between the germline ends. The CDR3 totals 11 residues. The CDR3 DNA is TGTGCCAGCGGGGCATACAATGAGCAGTTCTTC. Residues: CASGAYNEQFF.

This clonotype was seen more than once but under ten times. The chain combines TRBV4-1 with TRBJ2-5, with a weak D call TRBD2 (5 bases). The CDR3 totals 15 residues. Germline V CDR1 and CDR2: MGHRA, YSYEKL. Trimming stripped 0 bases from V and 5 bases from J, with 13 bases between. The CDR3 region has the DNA TGCGCCAGCAGCCAAGATGAAACGGAGGAGGAGACCCAGTACTTC. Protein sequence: CASSQDETEEETQYF.

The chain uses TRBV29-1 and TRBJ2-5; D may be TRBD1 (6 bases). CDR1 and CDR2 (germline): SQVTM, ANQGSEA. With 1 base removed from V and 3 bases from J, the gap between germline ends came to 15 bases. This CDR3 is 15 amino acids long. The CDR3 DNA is TGCAGCGTTGAAGTAGGGGGAACGCGCGAAGAGACCCAGTACTTC. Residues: CSVEVGGTREETQYF.